Each of the 20 T cell receptor beta chains below was sequenced from the same sample in a study of T cells in Graves' hyperthyroidism and ophthalmopathy. TCR beta CDR3 sequences were amplified from RNA transcripts. First-round RT-PCR of the TCR CDR3 relied on the HTBI primer set. MiXCR was run by TCRdb on the multiplex PCR reads, yielding one entry per CDR3 protein. The sample gives roughly 400,000 distinct CDR3 sequences, 20% to 25% of which show up once; about 73% is in the top ten. The source material was blood. The origin of the receptors is a man aged 50 or older with Graves' hyperthyroidism.

This rearrangement joins TRBV14 to TRBJ2-1; D may be TRBD2 (5 bases). Per germline, CDR1 SGHDN and CDR2 FVKESK. The CDR3 is made up of 12 amino acids. V gave up 5 bases and J gave up 6 bases, with 8 bases separating them. CDR3 sequence reads: CASSVTSNEQFF. Written as DNA, the CDR3 is TGTGCCAGCAGCGTCACTAGCAATGAGCAGTTCTTC.

V usage is TRBV19 and J usage is TRBJ2-2; 8 nucleotides match TRBD1. V lost 4 bases, J lost 4 bases, and 8 bases stayed unmatched. The CDR3 runs to 16 residues. Germline values: CDR1 LNHDA, CDR2 SQIVND (reference sequence). CDR3 sequence: CASSTQGARSTGELFF. CDR3 bases: TGTGCCAGTAGTACGCAGGGGGCACGGAGCACCGGGGAGCTGTTTTTT.

This clonotype showed up just a few times. The DNA of the CDR3 is TGTGCCAGCATCCCCCGAGGGGGACGGGAGACCTACAATGAGCAGTTCTTC. Translated: CASIPRGGRETYNEQFF. V and J are TRBV7-9 and TRBJ2-1; either TRBD1 or TRBD2 may supply D (6 bases each). V lost 7 bases and J 2 bases, leaving 21 bases between the germline ends. The germline CDR1 and CDR2 sequences are SEHNR and FQNEAQ (reference sequence). The CDR3 contains 17 residues.

The chain links TRBV7-2 to TRBJ2-7, with D possibly TRBD2 on 6 matching bases. V lost 7 bases to trimming and J lost 4 bases, with 14 bases between them. CDR1 is SGHTA and CDR2 is FQGNSA in the germline V gene. The length of the CDR3 is 13 residues. The CDR3 region has the DNA TGTGCCAGCACTCCCGGGGGTTTATACGAGCAGTACTTC. It specifies CASTPGGLYEQYF.

In this sample, this clonotype turned up a few times. V gene TRBV12-3 or TRBV12-4 combines with J gene TRBJ2-5, with D possibly matching TRBD2 (5 bases). There are 12 residues in the CDR3. Trimming cost V 8 bases and J 3 bases, with 10 bases left between them. Here the CDR3 DNA reads TGTGCCAGCGGAGGTCGGGAAGAGACCCAGTACTTC. This translates into CASGGREETQYF.

There are a few counts of this clonotype. The J gene is TRBJ2-7, the V gene TRBV20-1; 8 bases are a match to TRBD2. The CDR3 extends over 16 amino acids. Germline CDR1 reads DFQATT; CDR2 reads SNEGSKA (reference sequence). J lost 3 bases, V lost 5 bases, and 15 bases had no gene match. The CDR3 reads CSAYGKSGSRGYEQYF. The CDR3 nucleotides read TGCAGTGCTTATGGAAAGAGCGGGAGCAGAGGCTACGAGCAGTACTTC.

This clonotype was detected a few times. CDR3 nucleotide sequence: TGCAGTGCTAGAGATATCCAGGGTTCGCCCTACGAGCAGTACTTC. Protein sequence: CSARDIQGSPYEQYF. V gene TRBV20-1 combines with J gene TRBJ2-7; possibly TRBD1 for D (5 bases). CDR1 DFQATT and CDR2 SNEGSKA come from the germline V gene (reference sequence). V gave up 0 bases and J gave up 2 bases, with 14 bases separating them. This CDR3 spans 15 amino acids.

This clonotype was seen more than once but under ten times. The DNA for the CDR3 is TGTGCTAGTGCCCCGGTGTTGGATGAGCAGTTCTTC. Translated, it gives CASAPVLDEQFF. This sequence joins TRBV12-5 and TRBJ2-1, with D hard to call. The length of the CDR3 is 12 residues. In germline, CDR1 is LGHNT, CDR2 FRNRAP. V lost 7 bases to trimming and J lost 8 bases, with 12 bases between them.

This clonotype has more than one count but fewer than ten. The gene calls are TRBV28 and TRBJ2-7; 14 bases align to TRBD2. This CDR3 is built from 16 residues. Trimming took 5 bases from V and 6 from J; bases not matched to a gene: 9. CDR1 MDHEN and CDR2 SYDVKM come from the germline V gene. In DNA form, the CDR3 reads TGTGCCAGCAGTCAAGCGGGACTAGCGGGAGTTTTCGAGCAGTACTTC. It encodes CASSQAGLAGVFEQYF.

This clonotype has at least ten counts. The chain carries TRBV29-1 and TRBJ1-1; D perhaps matches TRBD1 (6 bases). CDR3 length: 13 residues. Trimming took 3 bases from V and 6 from J, leaving 14 bases between them. Germline V CDR1 and CDR2: SQVTM, ANQGSEA. CDR3 coding DNA: TGCAGCGTTGACGGGGGGGACATCGCTGAAGCTTTCTTT. Its translation is CSVDGGDIAEAFF.

There are many counts of this clonotype. The rearrangement links TRBV11-2 to TRBJ2-7, with no clear D. The CDR3 is made up of 13 amino acids. The germline V gene has CDR1 SGHAT and CDR2 FQNNGV. V was shortened by 2 bases and J by 3 bases, with 8 bases between the two germline ends. The DNA for the CDR3 is TGTGCCAGCAGCTTAAGCTACCTCTACGAGCAGTACTTC. Its protein is CASSLSYLYEQYF.

The table lists this clonotype with a few counts. V and J are TRBV6-1 and TRBJ2-3; 10 bases map to TRBD2. The CDR3 has 18 residues. The germline gives CDR1 MNHNS, CDR2 SASEGT. Unmatched junction bases numbered 17, after V lost 6 bases and J lost 5 bases. The CDR3 reads CASSPRGASGRRGDTQYF. In DNA form, the CDR3 reads TGTGCCAGCAGCCCCAGGGGAGCTAGCGGGAGAAGAGGAGATACGCAGTATTTT.

The J gene is TRBJ1-2, the V gene TRBV5-8, with D uncertain. CDR3 length: 12 residues. Germline V gene data show CDR1 as SGHTS and CDR2 as YDEGEE. V lost 0 bases, J lost 5 bases, and 5 bases lay in between. CDR3: CASSLVRYGYTF. DNA of the CDR3: TGTGCCAGCAGCTTGGTGAGATATGGCTACACCTTC. Full variable domain (rest looked up from reference TRBV5-8 and TRBJ1-2): EAGVTQSPTHLIKTRGQQATLRCSPISGHTSVYWYQQALGLGLQFLLWYDEGEERNRGNFPPRFSGRQFPNYSSELNVNALELEDSALYLCASSLVRYGYTFGSGTRLTVV.

In this sample, this clonotype turned up many times. V gene TRBV7-9 combines with J gene TRBJ2-5; possible D gene TRBD1, 5 bases. CDR3 length: 14 residues. V lost 1 base to trimming and J lost 5 bases, with 11 bases between them. The V gene's germline CDR1 is SEHNR and CDR2 FQNEAQ (reference sequence). Here the CDR3 DNA reads TGTGCCAGCAGCTTAGTGGCAGGGATGGAGACCCAGTACTTC. As protein: CASSLVAGMETQYF.

In its sample, this clonotype was seen many times. This chain links TRBV6-5 with TRBJ2-7; 16 bases line up with TRBD2. The CDR3 runs 18 residues. The germline gives CDR1 MNHEY, CDR2 SVGAGI. J gave up 4 bases and V 2 bases, and 8 bases lay outside the gene matches. CDR3 sequence (DNA): TGTGCCAGCAGTTACAGGGGACTAGCGGGAGGGCGGGAGTACGAGCAGTACTTC. Residues: CASSYRGLAGGREYEQYF.

This clonotype was seen repeatedly, ten times or more. The rearrangement uses TRBV3-1 and TRBJ1-1; no clear D. Per the germline V gene, CDR1 is LGHDT and CDR2 is YNNKEL (reference sequence). The V end lost 0 bases, the J end lost 3 bases, and 8 bases lay between the germline ends. The CDR3 has 14 residues. This chain's CDR3 is CASSQDWHHTEAFF. Here the CDR3 DNA reads TGTGCCAGCAGCCAAGACTGGCATCACACTGAAGCTTTCTTT.

There are a few counts of this clonotype. The chain combines TRBV6-1 with TRBJ2-7; 9 positions match TRBD2. The CDR3 consists of 14 residues. Germline V gives CDR1 MNHNS, CDR2 SASEGT. The junction had 8 bases not matched to a gene; V was cut back by 7 bases and J by 4 bases. The CDR3 reads CASKHGTSSYEQYF. The CDR3 DNA reads as TGTGCCAGCAAACACGGGACTAGCAGTTACGAGCAGTACTTC.

This clonotype was counted only a few times. This chain uses TRBV11-1 with TRBJ2-7, with D perhaps matching TRBD2 (6 bases). Per germline, CDR1 SGHAT and CDR2 FQDESV (reference sequence). V gave up 1 base and J gave up 1 base, with 17 bases separating them. The CDR3 loop spans 17 amino acids. CDR3 nucleotides: TGTGCCAGCAGCTTAGAGGCCTCGGGAGTATCGTCCTACGAGCAGTACTTC. It translates to CASSLEASGVSSYEQYF.

The chain links TRBV10-3 to TRBJ1-2, with D uncertain. V was pared by 6 bases and J by 8 bases, with 16 bases between. CDR3 length equals 13 residues. The germline gives CDR1 ENHRY, CDR2 SYGVKD. The CDR3: CAISAVLLVGYTF. The CDR3 DNA reads as TGTGCCATCAGCGCGGTTCTTCTGGTGGGCTACACCTTC.

This chain connects TRBV20-1 to TRBJ1-5; D is uncertain. The CDR3 has 13 residues. Per the germline V gene, CDR1 is DFQATT and CDR2 is SNEGSKA (reference sequence). The germline V and J ends were trimmed by 3 bases and 3 bases, with 9 bases remaining between them. The chain's CDR3 is CSASDTSNQPQHF. As DNA, the CDR3 is TGCAGTGCTAGTGACACCTCCAATCAGCCCCAGCATTTT.